The sequence of this T cell receptor (beta chain) was determined in a study of T cells in Graves' hyperthyroidism and ophthalmopathy. Amplification of TCR beta CDR3 regions used RNA as the template. The primer set for the first-round RT-PCR of the TCR CDR3 was HTBI. TCRdb analysed the multiplex PCR reads with MiXCR anew, one entry per CDR3 protein. The repertoire includes 250,000 to 300,000 distinct CDR3 sequences, 14% to 15% of them detected once, and more than 10% sits in the top ten. Each 10 ml fresh peripheral blood draw supplied the PBMCs. This clonotype was sampled from a woman in her thirties or forties with Graves' hyperthyroidism that later progressed to Graves' ophthalmopathy. Sequencing was performed on blood.

The CDR3 loop is CASSYSGGSRDTQYF. The CDR3 DNA reads as TGTGCCAGCAGTTACTCGGGCGGGAGTCGAGATACGCAGTATTTT. The chain carries TRBV6-2 or TRBV6-3 and TRBJ2-3, with TRBD2 matching 7 bases. This CDR3 region has 15 residues. Germline V CDR1 and CDR2: MNHEY, SVGEGT. Trimming cost V 0 bases and J 5 bases; bases outside gene matches: 5.